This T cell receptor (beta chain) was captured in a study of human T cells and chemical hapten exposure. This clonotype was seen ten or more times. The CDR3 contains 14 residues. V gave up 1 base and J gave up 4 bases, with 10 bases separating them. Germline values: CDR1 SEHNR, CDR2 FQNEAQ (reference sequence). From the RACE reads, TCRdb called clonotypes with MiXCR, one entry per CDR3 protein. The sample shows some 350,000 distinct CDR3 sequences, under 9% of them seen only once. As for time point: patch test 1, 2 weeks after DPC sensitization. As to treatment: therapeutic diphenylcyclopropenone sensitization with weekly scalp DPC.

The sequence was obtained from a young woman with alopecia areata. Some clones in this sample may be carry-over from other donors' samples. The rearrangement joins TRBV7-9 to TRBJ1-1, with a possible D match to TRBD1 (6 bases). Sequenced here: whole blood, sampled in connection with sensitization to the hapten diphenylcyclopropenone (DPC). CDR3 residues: CASSLDRVGTEAFF. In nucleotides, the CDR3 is TGTGCCAGCAGCTTAGACAGGGTGGGCACTGAAGCTTTCTTT.